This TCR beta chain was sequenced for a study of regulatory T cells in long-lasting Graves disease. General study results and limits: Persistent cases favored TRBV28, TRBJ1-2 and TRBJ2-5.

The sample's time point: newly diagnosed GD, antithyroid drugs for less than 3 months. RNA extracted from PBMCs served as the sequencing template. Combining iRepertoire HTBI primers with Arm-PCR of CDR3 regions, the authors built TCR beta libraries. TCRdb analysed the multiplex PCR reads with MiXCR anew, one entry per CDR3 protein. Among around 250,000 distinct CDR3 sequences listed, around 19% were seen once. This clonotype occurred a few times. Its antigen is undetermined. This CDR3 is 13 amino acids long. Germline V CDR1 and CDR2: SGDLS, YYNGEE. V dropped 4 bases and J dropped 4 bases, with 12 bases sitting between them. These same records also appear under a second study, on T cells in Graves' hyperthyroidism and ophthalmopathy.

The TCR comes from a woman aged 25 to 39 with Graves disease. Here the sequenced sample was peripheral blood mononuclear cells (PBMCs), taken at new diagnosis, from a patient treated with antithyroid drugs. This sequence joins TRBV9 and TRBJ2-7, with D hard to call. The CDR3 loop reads CASSSRPQYEQYF. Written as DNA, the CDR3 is TGTGCCAGCAGCTCCCGCCCTCAATACGAGCAGTACTTC.